Shown below are 16 T cell receptor beta chains from a single sample sequenced in a study of blood T cell repertoires in COVID-19. The protocol was immunoSEQ multiplex PCR, while the TCRdb copy is restricted to in-frame clones and leaves out a portion. Among about 360,000 clones listed, 70% to 90% were seen once. The sequencing input was peripheral blood. The receptors shown here come from a human donor in a cohort sampled during active COVID-19.

The chain recombines TRBV5-5 with TRBJ2-3; the D is unclear. V gave up 6 bases and J gave up 6 bases, with 8 bases separating them. Germline lookup yields CDR1 SGHKS and CDR2 YYEKEE (reference sequence). This CDR3 region has 11 residues. CDR3 sequence (DNA): TGTGCCAGCACCTTTGCGGATACGCAGTATTTT. This sequence encodes CASTFADTQYF.

Only a few counts were recorded for this clone. The chain carries TRBV4-1 and TRBJ1-2; D uncertain. There are 16 residues in the CDR3. The germline CDR1 and CDR2 sequences are MGHRA and YSYEKL. Trimming removed 4 bases at V and 2 bases at J, with 17 bases between. CDR3 loop: CASSRTRNPANYGYTF. The CDR3 region has the DNA TGCGCCAGCAGCCGAACACGTAACCCCGCAAACTATGGCTACACCTTC.

The V call is TRBV3-1 (or the pseudogene TRBV3-2), the J call TRBJ2-5; 9 bases are shared with TRBD1. This CDR3 contains 15 residues. The germline V gene has CDR1 LGHDT and CDR2 YNNKEL (reference sequence). Germline trimming cut 4 bases from V and 5 bases from J; bases unmatched to any gene: 8. The CDR3 nucleotides read TGTGCCAGCAGCCTGGAACAGGGGGCGGGGGAGACCCAGTACTTC. It translates to CASSLEQGAGETQYF.

The chain has TRBV11-3 and TRBJ2-1, with 10 nucleotides matching TRBD1. Trimming cost V 5 bases and J 7 bases; bases outside gene matches: 11. Germline values: CDR1 SGHNT, CDR2 YENEEA. The CDR3 sequence is 16 residues long. The CDR3 bases are TGTGCCAGCAGCCCGGATGGGACAGGGGCTAGGAATGAGCAGTTCTTC. It codes for CASSPDGTGARNEQFF.

The chain couples TRBV7-8 to TRBJ2-1; D may be TRBD1 (5 bases). The V end lost 1 base, the J end lost 7 bases, and 14 bases lay between the germline ends. CDR1 and CDR2 from the germline V gene are SGHVS and FQNEAQ. The CDR3 has 15 residues. The chain's CDR3 is CASSLGSGPRNEQFF. The CDR3 nucleotides are TGTGCCAGCAGCTTAGGGTCAGGGCCGAGGAATGAGCAGTTCTTC.

The chain combines TRBV11-2 with TRBJ1-1; maybe TRBD1 (6 bases). Germline values: CDR1 SGHAT, CDR2 FQNNGV. The CDR3 consists of 14 residues. Trimming removed 4 bases from V and 1 base from J, with 10 bases in between. The CDR3 region has the DNA TGTGCCAGCAGCTCGCTACAGGGGAACACTGAAGCTTTCTTT. It encodes CASSSLQGNTEAFF.

CDR3 nucleotides: TGTGCCACCAACAGGGGGAGGAATCAGCCCCAGCATTTT. This encodes CATNRGRNQPQHF. V usage is TRBV15 and J usage is TRBJ1-5; 8 nucleotides align to TRBD1. The CDR3 covers 13 residues. With 7 bases clipped from V and 4 bases from J, the junction kept 3 bases outside the gene matches. CDR1 LNHNV and CDR2 YYDKDF come from the germline V gene (reference sequence).

The V gene is TRBV6-5, the J gene TRBJ1-6, with TRBD1 as a possible D gene (6 bases). CDR3 size: 13 residues. CDR1 MNHEY and CDR2 SVGAGI come from the germline V gene. V gave up 6 bases and J gave up 9 bases, with 12 bases separating them. This chain's CDR3 is CASRQDRLSPLHF. CDR3 in DNA: TGTGCCAGCAGACAAGACAGGCTTTCACCCCTCCACTTT.

The chain links TRBV2 to TRBJ1-2; no reliable D call. V lost 3 bases and J lost 4, with 12 bases in between. The length of the CDR3 is 14 residues. Germline CDR1 reads SNHLY; CDR2 reads FYNNEI. The CDR3 coding sequence is TGTGCCAGCAGTGAGATAACGAGGCCCTATGGCTACACCTTC. Translating it yields CASSEITRPYGYTF. Using reference TRBV2 and TRBJ1-2 for the parts outside the CDR3, the full variable domain is EPEVTQTPSHQVTQMGQEVILRCVPISNHLYFYWYRQILGQKVEFLVSFYNNEISEKSEIFDDQFSVERPDGSNFTLKIRSTKLEDSAMYFCASSEITRPYGYTFGSGTRLTVV.

The chain's CDR3 is CASSKESYEQYF. In DNA form, the CDR3 reads TGTGCCAGCAGCAAGGAGTCCTACGAGCAGTACTTC. J is TRBJ2-7 and V is TRBV21-1; the table calls TRBD2, which could not be checked here. TRBV21-1 is annotated as a pseudogene. The CDR3 spans 12 residues.

J is TRBJ1-2 and V is TRBV6-5; D is perhaps TRBD1 (5 bases). CDR3 length equals 14 residues. The germline CDR1 and CDR2 sequences are MNHEY and SVGAGI. Trimming removed 4 bases at V and 8 bases at J, with 17 bases between. The CDR3 protein is CASSSPKAGGGYTF. The DNA of the CDR3 is TGTGCCAGCAGTTCCCCCAAGGCGGGGGGGGGCTACACCTTC.

The J gene is TRBJ2-7, the V gene TRBV11-2; the D is unclear. V lost 1 base to trimming and J lost 6 bases, with 7 bases between them. Germline V CDR1 and CDR2: SGHAT, FQNNGV. This CDR3 comprises 12 residues. The CDR3 loop is CASSLVPGEQYF. The CDR3 region has the DNA TGTGCCAGCAGCTTAGTTCCGGGCGAGCAGTACTTC. Based on the CDR3 plus reference TRBV11-2 and TRBJ2-7, the full variable domain is EAGVAQSPRYKIIEKRQSVAFWCNPISGHATLYWYQQILGQGPKLLIQFQNNGVVDDSQLPKDRFSAERLKGVDSTLKIQPAKLEDSAVYLCASSLVPGEQYFGPGTRLTVT.

This rearrangement joins TRBV13 to TRBJ2-7; TRBD1 matches 8 bases. Trimming cost V 5 bases and J 1 base; bases outside gene matches: 10. The V gene's germline CDR1 is PRHDT and CDR2 FYEKMQ (reference sequence). The CDR3 contains 16 residues. CDR3: CASSATGGRGSYEQYF. The CDR3 DNA sequence: TGTGCCAGCAGCGCCACAGGGGGGCGAGGATCCTACGAGCAGTACTTC.

The rearrangement uses TRBV6-5 and TRBJ2-2, with D possibly matching TRBD1 (6 bases). Germline values: CDR1 MNHEY, CDR2 SVGAGI. Trimming stripped 8 bases from V and 6 bases from J, with 19 bases between. The CDR3 has 15 residues. As DNA, the CDR3 is TGTGCCAGCCGAAGGGGGTCTAGTCTTCCCGGGGAGCTGTTTTTT. Encoded protein: CASRRGSSLPGELFF.

V gene TRBV3-1 (or the pseudogene TRBV3-2) combines with J gene TRBJ1-2; no reliable D call. V lost 3 bases and J lost 3, with 5 bases in between. The CDR3 extends over 12 amino acids. The germline CDR1 and CDR2 sequences are LGHDT and YNNKEL (reference sequence). In nucleotides, the CDR3 is TGTGCCAGCAGCCAGAGGGACTATGGCTACACCTTC. It codes for CASSQRDYGYTF.

The chain uses TRBV27 and TRBJ2-7, with 10 bases aligning to TRBD1. V shed 1 base and J 5 bases; nucleotides not matched to a gene: 11. CDR1 and CDR2 (germline): MNHEY, SMNVEV (reference sequence). CDR3 size: 17 residues. The CDR3 DNA reads as TGTGCCAGCAGTTTATGGGCCGGGGACAGGGGTATCAACGAGCAGTACTTC. Its protein product is CASSLWAGDRGINEQYF.